The rows below give T cell receptor beta chains drawn from one sample of a study of CD8+ T cells in alopecia areata. Profiling relied on immunoSEQ multiplex PCR, and the TCRdb table lists in-frame clones only, not all of them. Found here are fewer than 250,000 clones, 35% to 40% of them singletons; the top ten hold just under 0.5%. Sequences were derived from CD4+ T cells sorted from blood, sampled at week 34, from a patient treated with tofacitinib. The receptors were gathered from a human donor with alopecia areata. Both conserved end residues are part of each CDR3. The D gene is left open where the match is weak. The size field is filled for only some rows; it gives once, few, many or a size class.

few,TRBJ2-3,NA,TRBV9,CASSVAEGSTDTQYF,TGTGCCAGCAGCGTAGCAGAAGGGAGCACAGATACGCAGTATTTT
few,TRBJ1-1,NA,TRBV5-1,CASSLSRNTEAFF,TGCGCCAGCAGCCTTTCAAGGAACACTGAAGCTTTCTTT
NA,TRBJ1-2,NA,TRBV11-2,CASSLEDRPVYGYTF,TGTGCCAGCAGCTTAGAAGACAGGCCCGTCTATGGCTACACCTTC
NA,TRBJ1-1,NA,TRBV6-5,CASRDITSVAFF,TGTGCCAGCAGAGACATTACTAGCGTAGCTTTCTTT
few,TRBJ1-1,TRBD1,TRBV29-1,CSVLTWTGSTEAFF,TGCAGCGTTCTTACATGGACAGGGAGCACTGAAGCTTTCTTT
NA,TRBJ2-3,NA,TRBV5-1,CASSPIIGDTQYF,TGCGCCAGCAGCCCGATCATCGGAGATACGCAGTATTTT
NA,TRBJ1-4,TRBD1,TRBV9,CASSPRTGGSVGEKLFF,TGTGCCAGCAGCCCCAGAACAGGGGGCAGCGTAGGTGAAAAACTGTTTTTT
NA,TRBJ1-5,TRBD1,TRBV30,CACRLQGEDQPQHF,TGTGCCTGTAGACTACAGGGGGAGGATCAGCCCCAGCATTTT
few,TRBJ1-6,NA,TRBV27,CASSPRTEPLHF,TGTGCCAGCAGTCCACGGACAGAACCCCTCCACTTT
NA,TRBJ2-7,TRBD2,TRBV4-1,CASSHSGRRYEQYF,TGCGCCAGCAGCCACAGCGGGAGACGATACGAGCAGTACTTC
NA,TRBJ1-2,NA,TRBV6-5,CASSRPGAGYGYTF,TGTGCCAGCAGCCGACCGGGGGCGGGTTATGGCTACACCTTC
NA,TRBJ1-1,NA,TRBV15,CATSRLGGGYTEAFF,TGTGCCACCAGCAGGTTAGGAGGGGGTTACACTGAAGCTTTCTTT
few,TRBJ1-2,NA,TRBV2,CASSERSGENYGYTF,TGTGCCAGCAGTGAAAGGTCAGGGGAGAACTATGGCTACACCTTC
NA,TRBJ1-4,NA,TRBV7-8,CASSLGAAQRNEKLFF,TGTGCCAGCAGCTTAGGGGCAGCCCAGAGGAATGAAAAACTGTTTTTT
few,TRBJ1-4,NA,TRBV30,CAWSVGGFPNEKLFF,TGTGCCTGGAGTGTAGGAGGATTCCCTAATGAAAAACTGTTTTTT
few,TRBJ1-2,TRBD1,TRBV29-1,CSVVTGTGGHGYTF,TGCAGCGTGGTAACCGGGACAGGGGGACATGGCTACACCTTC
NA,TRBJ2-1,TRBD1,TRBV5-1,CASSPDREQFF,TGCGCCAGCAGCCCGGACAGGGAGCAGTTCTTC
NA,TRBJ1-1,NA,TRBV15,CATSLSLNTEAFF,TGTGCCACCAGCTTATCGCTGAACACTGAAGCTTTCTTT
NA,TRBJ1-1,TRBD1,TRBV4-1,CASSQVGQGKNTEAFF,TGCGCCAGCAGCCAAGTGGGACAGGGGAAGAACACTGAAGCTTTCTTT
few,TRBJ2-1,NA,TRBV19,CASSKFGGEQFF,TGTGCCAGTAGTAAGTTCGGGGGTGAGCAGTTCTTC
NA,TRBJ1-3,NA,TRBV29-1,CSVVGEGGSGNTIYF,TGCAGCGTTGTGGGGGAAGGGGGTTCTGGAAACACCATATATTTT
NA,TRBJ2-6,NA,TRBV27,CASSRSGANVLTF,TGTGCCAGCAGTAGATCTGGGGCCAACGTCCTGACTTTC
NA,TRBJ2-7,NA,TRBV9,CASSVDPSEVGGEQYF,TGTGCCAGCAGCGTAGACCCGAGCGAGGTTGGAGGCGAGCAGTACTTC